The rows below give T cell receptor beta chains drawn from one sample of a study of cytomegalovirus exposure and HLA in healthy donors. Clones were sequenced by immunoSEQ multiplex PCR, and TCRdb holds only the in-frame ones, with some missing. Here the sample spans around 150,000 clones, roughly three quarters being singletons. Sample: PBMCs. The receptors originated from a middle-aged woman in good health and CMV-seronegative. CDR3s include the opening cysteine and the closing phenylalanine or tryptophan. Fields, in order: V gene, J gene, clone size, D gene, CDR3 protein, CDR3 DNA. A D gene is named only where the DNA matches it firmly. The size of a clone is reported for some rows only, either as once, few or many, or as a class for expanded clones.

V gene: TRBV11-2
J gene: TRBJ1-1
clone size: .
D gene: .
CDR3 protein: CASSLDLLPEAFF
CDR3 DNA: TGTGCCAGCAGCTTAGATCTGCTACCTGAAGCTTTCTTT

V gene: TRBV7-6
J gene: TRBJ1-5
clone size: .
D gene: TRBD1
CDR3 protein: CASSPGTGGGWPQHF
CDR3 DNA: TGTGCCAGCAGCCCTGGGACAGGGGGCGGTTGGCCCCAGCATTTT

V gene: TRBV4-2
J gene: TRBJ2-7
clone size: .
D gene: .
CDR3 protein: CASSQTGLWESTYEQYF
CDR3 DNA: TGTGCCAGCAGCCAAACGGGTCTGTGGGAGTCGACTTACGAGCAGTACTTC

V gene: TRBV28
J gene: TRBJ2-3
clone size: .
D gene: TRBD1
CDR3 protein: CASSYSQGLGTDTQYF
CDR3 DNA: TGTGCCAGCAGTTACTCACAGGGGTTGGGCACAGATACGCAGTATTTT

V gene: TRBV7-2
J gene: TRBJ1-3
clone size: .
D gene: .
CDR3 protein: CASSHYRVSGNTIYF
CDR3 DNA: TGTGCCAGCAGCCATTACAGGGTCTCTGGAAACACCATATATTTT

V gene: TRBV2
J gene: TRBJ2-2
clone size: .
D gene: TRBD2
CDR3 protein: CASSLGLAGGNTGELFF
CDR3 DNA: TGTGCCAGCAGTCTCGGGCTAGCGGGGGGGAACACCGGGGAGCTGTTTTTT

V gene: TRBV27
J gene: TRBJ1-2
clone size: .
D gene: TRBD1
CDR3 protein: CASSWTGADPNYGYTF
CDR3 DNA: TGTGCCAGCAGTTGGACAGGGGCAGACCCTAACTATGGCTACACCTTC

V gene: TRBV18
J gene: TRBJ2-1
clone size: .
D gene: TRBD2
CDR3 protein: CASSPTLAGVSNEQFF
CDR3 DNA: TGTGCCAGCTCACCCACACTAGCGGGAGTTTCCAATGAGCAGTTCTTC

V gene: TRBV18
J gene: TRBJ2-3
clone size: .
D gene: TRBD2
CDR3 protein: CASSQLAGITDTQYF
CDR3 DNA: TGTGCCAGCTCACAGCTAGCGGGCATCACAGATACGCAGTATTTT

V gene: TRBV18
J gene: TRBJ2-5
clone size: .
D gene: TRBD1
CDR3 protein: CASSVGQDQETQYF
CDR3 DNA: TGTGCCAGCTCCGTAGGACAGGATCAAGAGACCCAGTACTTC

V gene: TRBV7-2
J gene: TRBJ2-7
clone size: .
D gene: TRBD2
CDR3 protein: CASSQSGTRVNEQYF
CDR3 DNA: TGTGCCAGCAGCCAATCCGGGACTAGAGTGAACGAGCAGTACTTC

V gene: TRBV9
J gene: TRBJ2-2
clone size: .
D gene: .
CDR3 protein: CASSASSGGSTGELFF
CDR3 DNA: TGTGCCAGCAGCGCCTCTTCAGGGGGGAGCACCGGGGAGCTGTTTTTT

V gene: TRBV7-3
J gene: TRBJ1-4
clone size: .
D gene: .
CDR3 protein: CASSLTGGAKDEKLFF
CDR3 DNA: TGTGCCAGCAGCTTAACGGGGGGGGCAAAAGATGAAAAACTGTTTTTT

V gene: TRBV4-1
J gene: TRBJ1-4
clone size: .
D gene: .
CDR3 protein: CASSPGVATNEKLFF
CDR3 DNA: TGCGCCAGCAGCCCCGGGGTTGCAACTAATGAAAAACTGTTTTTT

V gene: TRBV4-3
J gene: TRBJ2-2
clone size: few
D gene: TRBD2
CDR3 protein: CASSQDELAGGRELFF
CDR3 DNA: TGCGCCAGCAGCCAAGATGAGCTAGCGGGAGGCCGGGAGCTGTTTTTT

V gene: TRBV7-2
J gene: TRBJ1-2
clone size: .
D gene: .
CDR3 protein: CASSLATHSYGYTF
CDR3 DNA: TGTGCCAGCAGCTTAGCTACCCACAGTTACGGCTACACCTTC

V gene: TRBV13
J gene: TRBJ1-4
clone size: once
D gene: .
CDR3 protein: CASSLGSGGDGKLFF
CDR3 DNA: TGTGCCAGCAGCTTAGGGTCTGGGGGGGACGGGAAACTGTTTTTT

V gene: TRBV6-1
J gene: TRBJ2-7
clone size: .
D gene: .
CDR3 protein: CASSVLQQGGYEQYF
CDR3 DNA: TGTGCCAGCAGTGTCCTACAACAGGGGGGGTACGAGCAGTACTTC

V gene: TRBV15
J gene: TRBJ2-3
clone size: .
D gene: TRBD1
CDR3 protein: CATSRGNRDRVTDTQYF
CDR3 DNA: TGTGCCACCAGCAGAGGAAACCGGGACAGGGTAACAGATACGCAGTATTTT

V gene: TRBV4-3
J gene: TRBJ2-7
clone size: .
D gene: .
CDR3 protein: CASSPGQGGSYEQYF
CDR3 DNA: TGCGCCAGCAGCCCCGGACAGGGAGGGTCCTACGAGCAGTACTTC

V gene: TRBV9
J gene: TRBJ1-1
clone size: .
D gene: .
CDR3 protein: CASSVQVNTEAFF
CDR3 DNA: TGTGCCAGCAGCGTCCAGGTGAACACTGAAGCTTTCTTT